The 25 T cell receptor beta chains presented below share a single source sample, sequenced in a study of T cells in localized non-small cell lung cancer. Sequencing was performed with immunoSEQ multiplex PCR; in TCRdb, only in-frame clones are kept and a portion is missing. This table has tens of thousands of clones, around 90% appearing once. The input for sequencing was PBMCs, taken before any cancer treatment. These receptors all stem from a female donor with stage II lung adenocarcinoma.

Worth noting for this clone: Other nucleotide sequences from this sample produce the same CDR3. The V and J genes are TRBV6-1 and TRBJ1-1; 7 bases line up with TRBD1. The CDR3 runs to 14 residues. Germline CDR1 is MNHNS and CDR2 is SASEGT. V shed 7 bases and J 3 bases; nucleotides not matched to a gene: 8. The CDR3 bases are TGTGCCAGCACTCGACAGGGATGGGACACTGAAGCTTTCTTT. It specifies CASTRQGWDTEAFF.

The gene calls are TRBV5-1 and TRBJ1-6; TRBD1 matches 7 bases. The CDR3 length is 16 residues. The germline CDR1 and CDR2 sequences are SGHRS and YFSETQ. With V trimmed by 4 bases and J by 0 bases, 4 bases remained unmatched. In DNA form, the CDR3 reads TGCGCCAGCAGCCCGGGACAGAGCTCCTATAATTCACCCCTCCACTTT. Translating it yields CASSPGQSSYNSPLHF.

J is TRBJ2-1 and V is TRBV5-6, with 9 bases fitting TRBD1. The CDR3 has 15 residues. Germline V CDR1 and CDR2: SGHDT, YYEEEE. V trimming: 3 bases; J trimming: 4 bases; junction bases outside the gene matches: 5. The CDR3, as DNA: TGTGCCAGCAGCTCCACGGGACAGGGTTACAATGAGCAGTTCTTC. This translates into CASSSTGQGYNEQFF.

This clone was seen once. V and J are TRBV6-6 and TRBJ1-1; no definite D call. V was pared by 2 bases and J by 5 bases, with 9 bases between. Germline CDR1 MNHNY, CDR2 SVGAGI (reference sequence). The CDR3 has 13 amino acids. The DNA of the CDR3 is TGTGCCAGCAGTTACAAGAGGGAGACTGAAGCTTTCTTT. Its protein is CASSYKRETEAFF.

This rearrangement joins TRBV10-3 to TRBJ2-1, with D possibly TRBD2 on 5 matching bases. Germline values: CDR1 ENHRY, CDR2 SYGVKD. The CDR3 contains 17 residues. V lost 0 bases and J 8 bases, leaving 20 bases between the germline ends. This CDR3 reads CAISESTSWEADYEQFF. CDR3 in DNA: TGTGCCATCAGTGAGTCGACTTCGTGGGAAGCGGATTATGAGCAGTTCTTC.

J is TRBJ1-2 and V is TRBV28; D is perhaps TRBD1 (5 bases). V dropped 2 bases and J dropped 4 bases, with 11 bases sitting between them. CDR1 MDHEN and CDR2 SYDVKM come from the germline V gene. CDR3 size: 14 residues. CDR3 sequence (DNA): TGTGCCAGCAGTTTACAGAGGGGTCTCTATGGCTACACCTTC. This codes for CASSLQRGLYGYTF.

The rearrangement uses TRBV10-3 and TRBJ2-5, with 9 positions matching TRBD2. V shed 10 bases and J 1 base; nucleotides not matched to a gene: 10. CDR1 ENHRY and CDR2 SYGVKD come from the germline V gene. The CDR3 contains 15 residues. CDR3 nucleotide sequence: TGTGCCACCTACTCGACTAGCGGACGCCAAGAGACCCAGTACTTC. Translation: CATYSTSGRQETQYF.

The CDR3 nucleotides read TGCGCCAGCAGCTTGGGAGGGGTTAACACTGAAGCTTTCTTT. Its translation: CASSLGGVNTEAFF. The V call is TRBV5-1, the J call TRBJ1-1, with D maybe TRBD1 (5 bases). CDR1 SGHRS and CDR2 YFSETQ come from the germline V gene. With 0 bases removed from V and 2 bases from J, the gap between germline ends came to 8 bases. The CDR3 loop spans 14 amino acids. Filled out from reference TRBV5-1 and TRBJ1-1, the complete variable domain reads KAGVTQTPRYLIKTRGQQVTLSCSPISGHRSVSWYQQTPGQGLQFLFEYFSETQRNKGNFPGRFSGRQFSNSRSEMNVSTLELGDSALYLCASSLGGVNTEAFFGQGTRLTVV.

The CDR3 region has the DNA TGCGCCAGCAGCCAGGGGTCCTCTGGAAACACCATATATTTT. Protein: CASSQGSSGNTIYF. The J gene is TRBJ1-3, the V gene TRBV5-1; maybe TRBD1 (6 bases). CDR1 SGHRS and CDR2 YFSETQ come from the germline V gene. The V gene lost 4 bases and the J gene lost 0 bases, with 8 bases spanning the gap. The CDR3 covers 14 residues.

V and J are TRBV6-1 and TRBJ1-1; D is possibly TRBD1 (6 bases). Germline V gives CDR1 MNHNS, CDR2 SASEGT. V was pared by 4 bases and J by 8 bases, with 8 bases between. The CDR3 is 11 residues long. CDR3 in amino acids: CASSARGEAFF. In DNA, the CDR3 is TGTGCCAGCAGTGCGAGGGGGGAAGCTTTCTTT.

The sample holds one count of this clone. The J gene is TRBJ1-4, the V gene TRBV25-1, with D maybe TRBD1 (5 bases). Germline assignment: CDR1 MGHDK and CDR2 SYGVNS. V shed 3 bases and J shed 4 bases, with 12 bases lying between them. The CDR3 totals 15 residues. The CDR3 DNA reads TGTGCCAGCAGTGAGTGGGGACGTAGTAATGAAAAACTGTTTTTT. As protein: CASSEWGRSNEKLFF.

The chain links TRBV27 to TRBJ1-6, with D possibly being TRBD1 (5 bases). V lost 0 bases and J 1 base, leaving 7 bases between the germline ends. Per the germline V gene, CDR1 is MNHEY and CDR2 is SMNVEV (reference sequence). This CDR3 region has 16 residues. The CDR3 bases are TGTGCCAGCAGTTTATCGGGGGAATCCTATAATTCACCCCTCCACTTT. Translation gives CASSLSGESYNSPLHF.

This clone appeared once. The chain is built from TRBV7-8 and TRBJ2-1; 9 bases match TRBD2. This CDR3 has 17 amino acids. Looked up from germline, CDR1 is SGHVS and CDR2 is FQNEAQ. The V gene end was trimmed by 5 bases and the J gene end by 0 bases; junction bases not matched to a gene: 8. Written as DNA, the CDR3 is TGTGCCAGCAGCCCTGATAGCGGGGGATCCTCCTACAATGAGCAGTTCTTC. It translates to CASSPDSGGSSYNEQFF.

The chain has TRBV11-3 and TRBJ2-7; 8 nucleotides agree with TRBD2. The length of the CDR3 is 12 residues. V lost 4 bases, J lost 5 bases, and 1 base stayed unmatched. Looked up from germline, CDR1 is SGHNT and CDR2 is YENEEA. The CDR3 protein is CASSSGLDEQYF. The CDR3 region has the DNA TGTGCCAGCAGCTCGGGACTAGACGAGCAGTACTTC.

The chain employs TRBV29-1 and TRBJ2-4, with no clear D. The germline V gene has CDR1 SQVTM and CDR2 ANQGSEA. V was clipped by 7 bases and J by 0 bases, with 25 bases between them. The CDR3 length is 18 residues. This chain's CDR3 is CSAVPAVMTPLAKNIQYF. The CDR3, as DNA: TGCAGCGCCGTTCCCGCAGTAATGACACCCCTAGCCAAAAACATTCAGTACTTC.

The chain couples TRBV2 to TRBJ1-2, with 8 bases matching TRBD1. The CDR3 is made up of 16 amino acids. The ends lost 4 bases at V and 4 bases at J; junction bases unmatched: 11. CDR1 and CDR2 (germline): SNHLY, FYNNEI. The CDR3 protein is CASSADREASGYGYTF. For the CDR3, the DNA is TGTGCCAGCAGTGCGGACAGGGAGGCCTCGGGCTATGGCTACACCTTC.

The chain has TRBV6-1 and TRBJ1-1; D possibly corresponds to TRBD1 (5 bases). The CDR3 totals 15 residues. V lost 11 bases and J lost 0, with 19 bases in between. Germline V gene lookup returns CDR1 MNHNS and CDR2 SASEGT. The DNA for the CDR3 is TGTGCCTCGCGGGGGGAAGGGCGGGTGAACACTGAAGCTTTCTTT. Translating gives CASRGEGRVNTEAFF.

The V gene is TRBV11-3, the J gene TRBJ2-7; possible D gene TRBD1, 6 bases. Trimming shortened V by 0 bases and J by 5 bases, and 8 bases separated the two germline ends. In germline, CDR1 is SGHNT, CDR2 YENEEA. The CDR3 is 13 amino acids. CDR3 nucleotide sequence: TGTGCCAGCAGCTTAGAGACAGGTCACGAGCAGTACTTC. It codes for CASSLETGHEQYF.

The CDR3 here is CASSDNQEGVKAYEQYF. The CDR3 bases are TGTGCCAGCAGCGACAACCAAGAGGGGGTTAAAGCGTACGAGCAGTACTTC. The chain combines TRBV9 with TRBJ2-7; D may be TRBD1 (6 bases). V was shortened by 3 bases and J by 4 bases, with 23 bases between the two germline ends. The length of the CDR3 is 17 residues. Germline CDR1 and CDR2: SGDLS and YYNGEE.

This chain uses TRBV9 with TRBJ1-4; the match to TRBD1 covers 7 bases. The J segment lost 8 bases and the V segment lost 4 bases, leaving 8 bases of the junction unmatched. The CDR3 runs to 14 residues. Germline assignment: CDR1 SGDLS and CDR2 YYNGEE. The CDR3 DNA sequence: TGTGCCAGCAGCACCGGACAGGAGAAGGAAAAACTGTTTTTT. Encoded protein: CASSTGQEKEKLFF.

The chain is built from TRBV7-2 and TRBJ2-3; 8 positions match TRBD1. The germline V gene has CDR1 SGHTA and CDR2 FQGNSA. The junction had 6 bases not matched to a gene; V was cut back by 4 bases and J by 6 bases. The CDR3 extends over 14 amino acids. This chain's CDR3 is CASSSRQGRDTQYF. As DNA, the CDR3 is TGTGCCAGCAGCTCGCGACAGGGGCGGGATACGCAGTATTTT.

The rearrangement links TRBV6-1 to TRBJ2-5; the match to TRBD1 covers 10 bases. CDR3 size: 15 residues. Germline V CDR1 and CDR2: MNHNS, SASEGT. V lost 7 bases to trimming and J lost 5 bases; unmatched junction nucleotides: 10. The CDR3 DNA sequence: TGTGCCAGCAATTTCATGGGACAGGGGCAGGAGACCCAGTACTTC. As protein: CASNFMGQGQETQYF.

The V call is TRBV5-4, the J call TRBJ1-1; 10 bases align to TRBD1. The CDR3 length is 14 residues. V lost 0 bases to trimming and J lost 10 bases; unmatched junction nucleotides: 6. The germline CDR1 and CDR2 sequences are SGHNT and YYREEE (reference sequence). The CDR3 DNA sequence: TGTGCCAGCAGCTTGGGGTGGCGACAGGGGGCAGCTTTCTTT. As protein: CASSLGWRQGAAFF.

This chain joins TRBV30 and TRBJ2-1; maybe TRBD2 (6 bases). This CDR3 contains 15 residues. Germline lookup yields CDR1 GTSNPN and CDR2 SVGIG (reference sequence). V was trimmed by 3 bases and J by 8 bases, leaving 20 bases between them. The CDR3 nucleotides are TGTGCCTGGAGCGACCCCCCCCGACTAGTCTATGAGCAGTTCTTC. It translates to CAWSDPPRLVYEQFF.

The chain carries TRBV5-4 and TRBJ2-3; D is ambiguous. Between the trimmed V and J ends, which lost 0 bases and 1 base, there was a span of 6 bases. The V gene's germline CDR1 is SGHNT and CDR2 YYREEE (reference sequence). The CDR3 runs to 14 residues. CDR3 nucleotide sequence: TGTGCCAGCAGCTTGGGATCGGGCACAGATACGCAGTATTTT. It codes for CASSLGSGTDTQYF.